The present entry profiles one T cell receptor (beta chain) with its context. The data stem from a study of shared clonotypes between healthy human individuals. Trimming at V came to 4 bases and at J to 5 bases, leaving 8 bases not matched to a gene. Germline CDR1 SGDLS, CDR2 YYNGEE. The CDR3 is 14 residues long. TCRdb keeps only in-frame clones here, not all; method: immunoSEQ multiplex PCR. This sample has roughly 1,600,000 clones, with 98% found just once. This receptor was obtained from a man aged 25-45 years in good health. The sequencing sample was made of naive CD4+ T cells sorted from blood. The subset is: CD45RA+ positively selected. The V call is TRBV9, the J call TRBJ2-7, with 8 positions matching TRBD1. The chain's CDR3 is CASSPTGVRHEQYF. The DNA of the CDR3 is TGTGCCAGCAGCCCGACAGGGGTGCGACACGAGCAGTACTTC. Full variable domain (missing parts from reference TRBV9 and TRBJ2-7): DSGVTQTPKHLITATGQRVTLRCSPRSGDLSVYWYQQSLDQGLQFLIQYYNGEERAKGNILERFSAQQFPDLHSELNLSSLELGDSALYFCASSPTGVRHEQYFGPGTRLTVT.